These 13 T cell receptor beta chains were all obtained from the same sample, sequenced in a study of molecular identifiers for immune sequencing clone quantification listed by TCRdb under 2018. Receptor libraries were prepared by PCR. The data were produced on a NextSeq 500. TCRdb trimmed public reads at Q25 via fastp, called clones via MiXCR and kept in-frame beta chains. Rows merge per CDR3 protein into single entries with the most common DNA and genes. This sample gives more than 550,000 distinct CDR3 sequences in total; 25% of them show up just once. The top ten constitute 0.6% to 0.9% of the sample. The sample comprised naive CD8+ T cells from blood, with Jurkat cell RNA spiked in. This specimen's cell subset or site label, interpreted: FACS-sorted CD8+CD4-CCR7+CD45RA+ naive T cells. These receptors came from a human donor in good health. Some libraries in this study had Jurkat cell RNA spiked in.

DNA for the CDR3: TGTGCCAGCAGCTCCGGGTCTAGCTTAGACTTC. Translation gives CASSSGSSLDF. This chain connects TRBV21-1 to TRBJ2-7; TRBD2, the table's D call, lacks a check against the DNA. TRBV21-1 is flagged as a pseudogene. The CDR3 loop spans 11 amino acids.

This clonotype showed up just a few times. The chain uses TRBV18 and TRBJ2-3; 10 bases agree with TRBD2. Germline V lookup: CDR1 KGHSH, CDR2 LQKENI. The CDR3 contains 17 residues. Unmatched junction bases numbered 5, after V lost 2 bases and J lost 0 bases. Here the CDR3 reads CASSPGLAEASTDTQYF. CDR3 in DNA: TGTGCCAGCTCACCAGGACTAGCGGAAGCTAGCACAGATACGCAGTATTTT. Combining the CDR3 with reference TRBV18 and TRBJ2-3 gives the whole variable domain NAGVMQNPRHLVRRRGQEARLRCSPMKGHSHVYWYRQLPEEGLKFMVYLQKENIIDESGMPKERFSAEFPKEGPSILRIQQVVRGDSAAYFCASSPGLAEASTDTQYFGPGTRLTVL.

In its sample, this clonotype was seen many times. The chain links TRBV12-5 to TRBJ1-1; no firm D call. This CDR3 is 13 amino acids long. Germline V CDR1 and CDR2: LGHNT, FRNRAP. Trimming left V 0 bases short and J 7 bases short, with 9 bases between. CDR3 DNA sequence: TGTGCTAGTGGTTTGGTATCTGGGATTGAAGCTTTCTTT. Translating it yields CASGLVSGIEAFF.

In its sample, this clonotype was seen many times. The chain employs TRBV4-2 and TRBJ1-1; 7 bases line up with TRBD1. Trimming removed 6 bases from V and 6 bases from J; junction bases left unmatched: 7. This CDR3 has 13 residues. Germline V lookup: CDR1 LGHNA, CDR2 YNFKEQ. The CDR3 coding sequence is TGTGCCAGCAGACAGGGGCTCGGCTCTGAAGCTTTCTTT. Residues: CASRQGLGSEAFF.

About this clonotype itself: This sequence may be a read error, since a much larger clone differs from it by one base. DNA for the CDR3: TGTGCCAGCAGCTCATCGACAGGGGGAGGGGCTGAAGCTTTCTTT. It codes for CASSSSTGGGAEAFF. This chain connects TRBV7-9 to TRBJ1-1, with 9 bases identical to TRBD1. CDR1 and CDR2 from the germline V gene are SEHNR and FQNEAQ (reference sequence). Trimming cost V 4 bases and J 6 bases; bases outside gene matches: 9. The CDR3 runs to 15 residues.

This clonotype appeared many times. CDR3 in DNA: TGTGCCAGCACTAACAGGGCGTCCTACAATGAGCAGTTCTTC. It yields the protein CASTNRASYNEQFF. This chain links TRBV11-3 with TRBJ2-1; a weak D match, TRBD1 (6 bases). Trimming pared 7 bases from V and 1 base from J, leaving 11 bases between. The CDR3 contains 14 residues. Germline loops: CDR1 SGHNT, CDR2 YENEEA. Full variable domain (outside the CDR3, taken from reference TRBV11-3 and TRBJ2-1): EAGVVQSPRYKIIEKKQPVAFWCNPISGHNTLYWYLQNLGQGPELLIRYENEEAVDDSQLPKDRFSAERLKGVDSTLKIQPAELGDSAVYLCASTNRASYNEQFFGPGTRLTVL.

Comments on this clonotype: This clone may be a read error of a much larger clone one base away. The CDR3 end shows no conserved phenylalanine or tryptophan, and so a read error is likely. V usage is TRBV19 and J usage is TRBJ2-3; D perhaps matches TRBD1 (5 bases). Trimming took off 1 base at V and 4 bases at J, with 15 bases between the two ends. Looked up from germline, CDR1 is LNHDA and CDR2 is SQIVND (reference sequence). This CDR3 has 16 residues. The CDR3 coding sequence is TGTGCCAGTAGTATAGGTTACCCTCTGACAGCAGATACGCAGTATTAT. Its translation is CASSIGYPLTADTQYY.

This clonotype was seen a few times. The rearrangement joins TRBV7-6 to TRBJ2-2, with D unclear. Looked up from germline, CDR1 is SGHVS and CDR2 is FNYEAQ. This CDR3 is built from 13 residues. V lost 5 bases and J lost 6, with 10 bases in between. In DNA, the CDR3 is TGTGCCAGCAGCCTGGAAGTGGCCGGGGAGCTGTTTTTT. Its protein is CASSLEVAGELFF.

This clonotype was seen ten or more times. J is TRBJ2-1 and V is TRBV9; 8 nucleotides agree with TRBD2. Germline V gene sequence: CDR1 SGDLS, CDR2 YYNGEE. V dropped 0 bases and J dropped 4; count of bases not matched to a gene: 6. The CDR3 length is 16 residues. The CDR3 here is CASSVADSGEYNEQFF. The DNA for the CDR3 is TGTGCCAGCAGCGTAGCAGATAGCGGGGAATACAATGAGCAGTTCTTC.

This clonotype occurred many times. The chain is built from TRBV9 and TRBJ2-3; D gene uncertain. CDR1 and CDR2 from the germline V gene are SGDLS and YYNGEE. The CDR3 totals 16 residues. Trimming shortened V by 3 bases and J by 8 bases, and 22 bases separated the two germline ends. The CDR3 region is CASSEPPELNGVTQYF. DNA of the CDR3: TGTGCCAGCAGCGAGCCCCCGGAACTAAATGGGGTTACGCAGTATTTT. Filled out from reference TRBV9 and TRBJ2-3, the complete variable domain reads DSGVTQTPKHLITATGQRVTLRCSPRSGDLSVYWYQQSLDQGLQFLIQYYNGEERAKGNILERFSAQQFPDLHSELNLSSLELGDSALYFCASSEPPELNGVTQYFGPGTRLTVL.

This clonotype occurred a few times. J is TRBJ2-1 and V is TRBV20-1, with TRBD2 matching 7 bases. The V gene end was trimmed by 0 bases and the J gene end by 2 bases; junction bases not matched to a gene: 4. This CDR3 is 15 amino acids long. Per germline, CDR1 DFQATT and CDR2 SNEGSKA (reference sequence). For the CDR3, the DNA is TGCAGTGCTAGAGACAGAGGGACTACCTACAATGAGCAGTTCTTC. It is translated as CSARDRGTTYNEQFF.

There are a few counts of this clonotype. V and J are TRBV9 and TRBJ2-3, with 10 bases identical to TRBD2. Germline V gene sequence: CDR1 SGDLS, CDR2 YYNGEE. The CDR3 is 15 residues long. After removal of 4 bases from V and 3 bases from J, the junction contained 5 bases not matched to a gene. CDR3 loop: CASSSASGSTDTQYF. The CDR3 DNA sequence: TGTGCCAGCAGCTCCGCTAGCGGGAGTACAGATACGCAGTATTTT.

This clonotype was seen a handful of times. The chain has TRBV20-1 and TRBJ1-1; the D gene is possibly TRBD1 (5 bases). Germline V gene sequence: CDR1 DFQATT, CDR2 SNEGSKA (reference sequence). CDR3 size: 17 residues. Trimming pared 7 bases from V and 1 base from J, leaving 25 bases between. The CDR3 is CSVPGGAAFGQNTEAFF. CDR3 sequence (DNA): TGCAGTGTTCCCGGAGGGGCAGCGTTCGGCCAGAACACTGAAGCTTTCTTT.